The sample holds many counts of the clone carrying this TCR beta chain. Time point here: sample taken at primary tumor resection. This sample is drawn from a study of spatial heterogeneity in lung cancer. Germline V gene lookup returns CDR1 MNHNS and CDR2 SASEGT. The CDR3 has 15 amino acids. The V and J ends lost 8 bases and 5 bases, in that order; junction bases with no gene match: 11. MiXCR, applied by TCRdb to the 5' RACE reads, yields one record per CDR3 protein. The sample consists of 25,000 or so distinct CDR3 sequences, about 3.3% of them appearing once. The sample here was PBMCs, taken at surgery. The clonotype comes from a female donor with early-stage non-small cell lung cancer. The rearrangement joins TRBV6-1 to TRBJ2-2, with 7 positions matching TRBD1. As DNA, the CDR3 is TGTGCCAGCGCCTCACGGGGACAGTTGACCGGGGAGCTGTTTTTT. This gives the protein CASASRGQLTGELFF.